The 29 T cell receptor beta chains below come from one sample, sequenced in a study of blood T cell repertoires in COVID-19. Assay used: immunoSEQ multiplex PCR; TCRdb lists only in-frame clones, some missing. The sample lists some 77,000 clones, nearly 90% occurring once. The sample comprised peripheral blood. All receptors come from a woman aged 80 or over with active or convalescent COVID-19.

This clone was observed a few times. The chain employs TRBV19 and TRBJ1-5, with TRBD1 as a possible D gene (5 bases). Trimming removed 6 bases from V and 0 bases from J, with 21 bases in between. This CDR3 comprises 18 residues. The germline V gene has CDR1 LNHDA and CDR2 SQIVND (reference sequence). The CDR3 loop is CASRPGLGQGFSNQPQHF. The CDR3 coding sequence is TGTGCCAGTAGGCCTGGCCTTGGTCAGGGATTTAGCAATCAGCCCCAGCATTTT.

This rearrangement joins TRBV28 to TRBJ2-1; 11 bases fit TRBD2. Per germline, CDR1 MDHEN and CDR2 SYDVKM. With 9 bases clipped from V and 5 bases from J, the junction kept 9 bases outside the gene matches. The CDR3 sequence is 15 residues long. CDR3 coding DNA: TGTGCCAGTCTAGTAGCGGGAGGGCCGGACAATGAGCAGTTCTTC. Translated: CASLVAGGPDNEQFF.

For the CDR3, the DNA is TGCAGCGTCGGTTTTGGGCTCGGGAACACTGAAGCTTTCTTT. It encodes CSVGFGLGNTEAFF. The chain couples TRBV29-1 to TRBJ1-1; D is uncertain. The CDR3 spans 14 residues. V was trimmed by 6 bases and J by 1 base, leaving 15 bases between them. Germline lookup yields CDR1 SQVTM and CDR2 ANQGSEA.

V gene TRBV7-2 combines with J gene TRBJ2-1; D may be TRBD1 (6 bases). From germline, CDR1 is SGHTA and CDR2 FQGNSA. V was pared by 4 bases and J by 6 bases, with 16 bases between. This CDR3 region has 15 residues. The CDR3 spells CASSSGTRHLNEQFF. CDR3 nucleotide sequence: TGTGCCAGCAGCTCCGGGACAAGACACCTCAATGAGCAGTTCTTC. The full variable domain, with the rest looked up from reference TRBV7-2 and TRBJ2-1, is GAGVSQSPSNKVTEKGKDVELRCDPISGHTALYWYRQSLGQGLEFLIYFQGNSAPDKSGLPSDRFSAERTGGSVSTLTIQRTQQEDSAVYLCASSSGTRHLNEQFFGPGTRLTVL.

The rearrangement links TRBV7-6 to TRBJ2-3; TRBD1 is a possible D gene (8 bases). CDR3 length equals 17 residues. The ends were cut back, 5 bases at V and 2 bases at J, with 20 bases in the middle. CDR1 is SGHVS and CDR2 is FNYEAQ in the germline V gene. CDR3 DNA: TGTGCCAGCAGCGGGGAGGGCAGGGGGCTGGACACAGATACGCAGTATTTT. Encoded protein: CASSGEGRGLDTDTQYF.

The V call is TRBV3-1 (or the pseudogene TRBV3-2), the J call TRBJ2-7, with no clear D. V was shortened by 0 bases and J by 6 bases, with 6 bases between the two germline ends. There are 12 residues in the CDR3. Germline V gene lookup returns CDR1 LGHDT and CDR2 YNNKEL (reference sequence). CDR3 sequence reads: CASSQDPGEQYF. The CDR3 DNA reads TGTGCCAGCAGCCAAGACCCGGGCGAGCAGTACTTC.

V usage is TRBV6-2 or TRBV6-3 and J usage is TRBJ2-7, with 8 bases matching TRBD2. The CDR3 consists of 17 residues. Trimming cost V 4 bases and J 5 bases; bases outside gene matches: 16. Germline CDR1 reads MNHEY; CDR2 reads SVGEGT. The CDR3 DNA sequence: TGTGCCAGCAGTTCTTTTCTTCTCTCTAGCGGGCAGCACGAGCAGTACTTC. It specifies CASSSFLLSSGQHEQYF.

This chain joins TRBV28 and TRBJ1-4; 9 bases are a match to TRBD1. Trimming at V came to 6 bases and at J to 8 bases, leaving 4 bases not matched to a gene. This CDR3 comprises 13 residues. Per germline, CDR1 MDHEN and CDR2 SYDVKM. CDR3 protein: CASRQGAWEKLFF. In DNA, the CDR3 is TGTGCCAGCAGACAGGGGGCGTGGGAAAAACTGTTTTTT.

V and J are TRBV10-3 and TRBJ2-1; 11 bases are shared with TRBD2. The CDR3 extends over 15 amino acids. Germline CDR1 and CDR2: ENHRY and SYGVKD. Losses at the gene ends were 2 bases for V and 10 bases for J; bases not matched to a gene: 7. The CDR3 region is CAISERLAGGGEQFF. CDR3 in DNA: TGTGCCATCAGTGAGCGCCTAGCGGGAGGTGGAGAGCAGTTCTTC.

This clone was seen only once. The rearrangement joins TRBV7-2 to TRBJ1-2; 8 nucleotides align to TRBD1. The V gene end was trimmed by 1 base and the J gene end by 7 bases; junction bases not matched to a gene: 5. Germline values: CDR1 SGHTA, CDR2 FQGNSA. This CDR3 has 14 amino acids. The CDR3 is CASSLGQGARGYTF. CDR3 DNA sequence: TGTGCCAGCAGCTTAGGGCAGGGGGCGCGTGGCTACACCTTC.

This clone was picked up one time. CDR3 amino acids: CASSKAGVGQFF. The DNA for the CDR3 is TGTGCCAGTAGTAAAGCGGGAGTAGGGCAGTTCTTC. This rearrangement joins TRBV19 to TRBJ2-1; 8 nucleotides agree with TRBD2. This CDR3 comprises 12 residues. Germline V gene lookup returns CDR1 LNHDA and CDR2 SQIVND (reference sequence). The V gene end was trimmed by 4 bases and the J gene end by 12 bases; junction bases not matched to a gene: 5.

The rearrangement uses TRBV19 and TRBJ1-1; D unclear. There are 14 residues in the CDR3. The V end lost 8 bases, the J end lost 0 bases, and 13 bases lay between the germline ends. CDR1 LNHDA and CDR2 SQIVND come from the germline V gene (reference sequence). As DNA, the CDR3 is TGTGCCAGTTTCGGCGGGAGGTTGAACACTGAAGCTTTCTTT. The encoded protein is CASFGGRLNTEAFF.

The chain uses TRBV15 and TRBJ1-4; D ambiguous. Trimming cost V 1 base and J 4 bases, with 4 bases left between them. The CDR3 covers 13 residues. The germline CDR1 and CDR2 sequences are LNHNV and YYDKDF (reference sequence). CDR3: CATSRGGNEKLFF. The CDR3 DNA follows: TGTGCCACCAGCAGAGGCGGTAATGAAAAACTGTTTTTT.

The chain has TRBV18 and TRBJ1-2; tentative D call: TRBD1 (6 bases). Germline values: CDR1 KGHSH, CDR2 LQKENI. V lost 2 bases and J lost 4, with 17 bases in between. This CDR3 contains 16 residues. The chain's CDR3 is CASSPIRGAVVYGYTF. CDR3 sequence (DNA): TGTGCCAGCTCACCAATTCGGGGGGCAGTGGTCTATGGCTACACCTTC. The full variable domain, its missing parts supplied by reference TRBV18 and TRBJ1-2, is NAGVMQNPRHLVRRRGQEARLRCSPMKGHSHVYWYRQLPEEGLKFMVYLQKENIIDESGMPKERFSAEFPKEGPSILRIQQVVRGDSAAYFCASSPIRGAVVYGYTFGSGTRLTVV.

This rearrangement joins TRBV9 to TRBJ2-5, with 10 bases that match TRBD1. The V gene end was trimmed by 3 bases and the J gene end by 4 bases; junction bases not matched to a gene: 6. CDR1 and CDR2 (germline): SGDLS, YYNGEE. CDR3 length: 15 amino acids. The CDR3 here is CASSARTGGLETQYF. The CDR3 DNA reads TGTGCCAGCAGCGCCCGGACAGGGGGTTTAGAGACCCAGTACTTC.

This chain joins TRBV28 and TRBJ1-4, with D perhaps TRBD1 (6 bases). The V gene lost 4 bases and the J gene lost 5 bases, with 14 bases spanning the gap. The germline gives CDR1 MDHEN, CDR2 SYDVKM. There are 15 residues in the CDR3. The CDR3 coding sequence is TGTGCCAGCAGTTCCCCGGGACAAACAAATGAAAAACTGTTTTTT. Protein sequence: CASSSPGQTNEKLFF.

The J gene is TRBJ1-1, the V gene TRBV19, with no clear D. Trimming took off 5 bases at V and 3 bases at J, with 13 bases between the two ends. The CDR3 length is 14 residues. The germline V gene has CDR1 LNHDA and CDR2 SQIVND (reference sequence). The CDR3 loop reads CASSVPRSDTEAFF. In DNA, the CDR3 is TGTGCCAGTAGTGTCCCCAGGTCGGACACTGAAGCTTTCTTT.

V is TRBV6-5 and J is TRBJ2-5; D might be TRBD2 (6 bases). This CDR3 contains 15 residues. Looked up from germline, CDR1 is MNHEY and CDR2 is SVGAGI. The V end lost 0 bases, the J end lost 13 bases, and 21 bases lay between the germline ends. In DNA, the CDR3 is TGTGCCAGCAGTTACTCCCTCTCTCTGGGGGGAACCGCGTACTTC. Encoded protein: CASSYSLSLGGTAYF.

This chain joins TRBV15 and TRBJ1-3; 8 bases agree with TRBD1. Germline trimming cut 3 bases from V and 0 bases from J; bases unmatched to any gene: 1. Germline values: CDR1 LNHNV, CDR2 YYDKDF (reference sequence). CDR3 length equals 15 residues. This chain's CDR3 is CATSRDRDSGNTIYF. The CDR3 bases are TGTGCCACCAGCAGGGACAGGGACTCTGGAAACACCATATATTTT. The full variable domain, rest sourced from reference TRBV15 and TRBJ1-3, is DAMVIQNPRYQVTQFGKPVTLSCSQTLNHNVMYWYQQKSSQAPKLLFHYYDKDFNNEADTPDNFQSRRPNTSFCFLDIRSPGLGDTAMYLCATSRDRDSGNTIYFGEGSWLTVV.

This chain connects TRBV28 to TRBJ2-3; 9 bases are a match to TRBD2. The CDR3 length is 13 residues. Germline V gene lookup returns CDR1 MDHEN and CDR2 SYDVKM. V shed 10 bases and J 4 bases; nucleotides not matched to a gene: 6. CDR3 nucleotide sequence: TGTGCCATCTTTAGCGGGAGTCCAGATACGCAGTATTTT. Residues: CAIFSGSPDTQYF.

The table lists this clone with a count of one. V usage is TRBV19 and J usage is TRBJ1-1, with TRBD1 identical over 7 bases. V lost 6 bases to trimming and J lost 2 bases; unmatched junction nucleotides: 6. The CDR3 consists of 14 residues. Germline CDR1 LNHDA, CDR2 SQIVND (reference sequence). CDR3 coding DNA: TGTGCCAGTAGGGAGACAGGGATCAACACTGAAGCTTTCTTT. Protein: CASRETGINTEAFF.

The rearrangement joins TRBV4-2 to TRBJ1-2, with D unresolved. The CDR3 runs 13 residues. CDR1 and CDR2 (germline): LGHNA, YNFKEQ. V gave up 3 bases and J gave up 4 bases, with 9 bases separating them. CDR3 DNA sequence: TGTGCCAGCAGCCATTCCGGACTCTATGGCTACACCTTC. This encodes CASSHSGLYGYTF.

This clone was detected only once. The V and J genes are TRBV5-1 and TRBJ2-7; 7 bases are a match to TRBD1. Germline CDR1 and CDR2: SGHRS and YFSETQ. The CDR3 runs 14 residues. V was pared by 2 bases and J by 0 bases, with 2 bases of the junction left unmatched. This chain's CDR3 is CASSFTGVSYEQYF. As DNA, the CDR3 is TGCGCCAGCAGCTTCACAGGGGTCTCCTACGAGCAGTACTTC.

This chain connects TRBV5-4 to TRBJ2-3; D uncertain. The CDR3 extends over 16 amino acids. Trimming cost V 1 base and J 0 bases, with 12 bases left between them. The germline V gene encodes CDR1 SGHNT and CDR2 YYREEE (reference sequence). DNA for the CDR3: TGTGCCAGCAGCTTGAGTCTGAGCGTCAGCACAGATACGCAGTATTTT. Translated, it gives CASSLSLSVSTDTQYF.

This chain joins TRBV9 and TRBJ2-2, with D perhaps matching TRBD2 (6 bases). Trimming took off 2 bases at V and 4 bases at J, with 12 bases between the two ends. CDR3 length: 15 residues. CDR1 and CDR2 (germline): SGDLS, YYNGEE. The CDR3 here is CASSVRLERTGELFF. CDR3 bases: TGTGCCAGCAGCGTTCGACTAGAGCGCACCGGGGAGCTGTTTTTT.

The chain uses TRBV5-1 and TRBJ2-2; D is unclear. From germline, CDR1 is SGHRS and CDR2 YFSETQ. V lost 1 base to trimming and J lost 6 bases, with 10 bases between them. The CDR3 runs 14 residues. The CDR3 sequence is CASSLLLRPGELFF. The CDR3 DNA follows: TGCGCCAGCAGCTTGTTACTCCGTCCCGGGGAGCTGTTTTTT.

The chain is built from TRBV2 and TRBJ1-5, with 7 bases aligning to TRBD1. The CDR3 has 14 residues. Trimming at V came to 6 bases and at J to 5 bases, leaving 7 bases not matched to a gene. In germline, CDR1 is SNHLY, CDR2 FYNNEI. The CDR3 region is CASSPTGTHQPQHF. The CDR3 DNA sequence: TGTGCCAGCAGCCCGACAGGGACGCATCAGCCCCAGCATTTT.

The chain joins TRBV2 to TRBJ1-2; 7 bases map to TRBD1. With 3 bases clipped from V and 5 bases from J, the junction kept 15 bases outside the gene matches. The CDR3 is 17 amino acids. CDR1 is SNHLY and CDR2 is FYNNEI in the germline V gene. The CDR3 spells CASSERTGRNINYGYTF. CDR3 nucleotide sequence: TGTGCCAGCAGTGAGAGGACAGGTAGAAATATTAATTATGGCTACACCTTC.

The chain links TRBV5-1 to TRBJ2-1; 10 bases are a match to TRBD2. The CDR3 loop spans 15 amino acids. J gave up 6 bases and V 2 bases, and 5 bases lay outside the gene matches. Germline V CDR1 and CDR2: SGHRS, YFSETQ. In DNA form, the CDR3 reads TGCGCCAGCAGCTTTCTAGCGGGAGAGGGCAATGAGCAGTTCTTC. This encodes CASSFLAGEGNEQFF.